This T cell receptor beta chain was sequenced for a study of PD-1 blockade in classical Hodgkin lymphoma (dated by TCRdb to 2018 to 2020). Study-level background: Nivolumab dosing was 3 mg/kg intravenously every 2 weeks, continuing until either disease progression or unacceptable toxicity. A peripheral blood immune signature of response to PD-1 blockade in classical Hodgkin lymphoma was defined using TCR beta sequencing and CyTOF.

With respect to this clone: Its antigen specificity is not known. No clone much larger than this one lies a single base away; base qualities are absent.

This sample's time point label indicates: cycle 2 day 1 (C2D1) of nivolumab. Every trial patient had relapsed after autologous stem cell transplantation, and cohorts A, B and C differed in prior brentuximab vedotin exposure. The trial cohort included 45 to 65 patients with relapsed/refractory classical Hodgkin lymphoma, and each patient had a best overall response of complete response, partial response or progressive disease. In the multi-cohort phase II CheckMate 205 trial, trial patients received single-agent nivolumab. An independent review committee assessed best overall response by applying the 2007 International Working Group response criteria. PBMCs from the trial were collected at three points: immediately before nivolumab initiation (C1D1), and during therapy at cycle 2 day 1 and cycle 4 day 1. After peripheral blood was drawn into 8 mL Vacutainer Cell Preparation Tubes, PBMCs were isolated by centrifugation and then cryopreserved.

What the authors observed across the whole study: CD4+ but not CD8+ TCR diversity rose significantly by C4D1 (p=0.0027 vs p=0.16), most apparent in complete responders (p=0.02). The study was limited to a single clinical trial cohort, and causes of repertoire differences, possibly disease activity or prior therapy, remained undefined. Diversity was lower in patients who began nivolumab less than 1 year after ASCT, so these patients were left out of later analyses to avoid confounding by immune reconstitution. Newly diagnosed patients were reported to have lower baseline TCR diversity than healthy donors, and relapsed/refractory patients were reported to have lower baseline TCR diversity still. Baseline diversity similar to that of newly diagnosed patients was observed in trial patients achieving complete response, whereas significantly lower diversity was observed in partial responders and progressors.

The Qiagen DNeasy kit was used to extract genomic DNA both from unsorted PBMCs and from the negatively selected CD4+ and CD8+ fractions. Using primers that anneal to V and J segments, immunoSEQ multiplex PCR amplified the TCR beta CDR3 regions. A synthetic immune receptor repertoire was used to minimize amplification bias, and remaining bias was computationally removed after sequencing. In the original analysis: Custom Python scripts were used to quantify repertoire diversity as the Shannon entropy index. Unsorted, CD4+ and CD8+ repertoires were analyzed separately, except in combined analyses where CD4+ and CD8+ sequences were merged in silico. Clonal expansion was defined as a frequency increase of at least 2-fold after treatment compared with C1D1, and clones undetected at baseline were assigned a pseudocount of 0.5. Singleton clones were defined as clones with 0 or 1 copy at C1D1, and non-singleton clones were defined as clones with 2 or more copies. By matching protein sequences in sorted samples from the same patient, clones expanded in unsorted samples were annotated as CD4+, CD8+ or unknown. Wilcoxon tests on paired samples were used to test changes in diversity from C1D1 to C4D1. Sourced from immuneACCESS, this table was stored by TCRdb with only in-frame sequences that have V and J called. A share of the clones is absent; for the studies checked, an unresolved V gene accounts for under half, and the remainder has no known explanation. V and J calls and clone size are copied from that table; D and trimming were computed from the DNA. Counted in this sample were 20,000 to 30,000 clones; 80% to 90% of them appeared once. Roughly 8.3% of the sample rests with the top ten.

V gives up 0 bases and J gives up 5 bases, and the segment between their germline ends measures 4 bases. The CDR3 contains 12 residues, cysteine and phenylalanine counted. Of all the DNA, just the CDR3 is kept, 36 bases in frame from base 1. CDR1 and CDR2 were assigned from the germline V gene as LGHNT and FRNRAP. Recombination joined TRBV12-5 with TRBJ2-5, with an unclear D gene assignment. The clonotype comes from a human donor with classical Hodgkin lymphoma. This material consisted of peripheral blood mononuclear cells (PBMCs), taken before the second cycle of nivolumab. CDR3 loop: CASGLVRETQYF. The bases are TGTGCTAGTGGTTTGGTCAGGGAGACCCAGTACTTC. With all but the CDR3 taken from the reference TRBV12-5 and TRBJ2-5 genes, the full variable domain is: DARVTQTPRHKVTEMGQEVTMRCQPILGHNTVFWYRQTMMQGLELLAYFRNRAPLDDSGMPKDRFSAEMPDATLATLKIQPSEPRDSAVYFCASGLVRETQYFGPGTRLLVL.